This T cell receptor beta chain was identified in a study of blood T cell repertoires in COVID-19. Turning to the study itself: Italy, Spain and the United States were the sources of the convalescent and acute COVID-19 samples. The cDNA or gDNA used as material had been derived from T cells, B-cell-depleted T cells, or PBMCs.

Per germline, CDR1 GTSNPN and CDR2 SVGIG (reference sequence). V lost 2 bases and J lost 8; bases outside the gene matches: 11. This CDR3 is 15 amino acids long. During active infection, Seattle patients enrolled and were then monitored through disease. How the authors handled the data: The assay estimated nucleated cells by amplifying reference gene primers. Generated by immunoSEQ multiplex PCR, the TCRdb table keeps only in-frame clones and is missing some. V, J and clone size are those of that table, while D and trimming were read from the DNA. This sample yields about 480,000 clones, of which approximately 89% are seen a single time; roughly 0.84% belongs to the top ten.

This rearrangement joins TRBV30 to TRBJ2-1, with 8 bases matching TRBD2. The receptor comes from a man between 18 and 29 years old with COVID-19, enrolled during active disease. Source material: peripheral blood. The DNA for the CDR3 is TGTGCCTGGAGTTTAACTAGCGGAACCCCTCATGAGCAGTTCTTC. Protein: CAWSLTSGTPHEQFF.